One sample yielded the 19 T cell receptor beta chains listed below, sequenced in a study of post-analysis software for immune sequencing data. General study points: A few TRBV segments (TRBV5-6, TRBV5-1 and TRBV20-1 among them) occurred more frequently in patients than in controls.

What these receptors recognize is not known. Unique molecular identifiers were carried by the TCR beta cDNA libraries. One entry per CDR3 protein results from TCRdb running MiXCR on the PCR reads. The table records approximately 570,000 distinct CDR3 sequences, about 40% of them present only once. Sequencing used blood. Source of these receptors: a girl aged 5 to 17 with multiple sclerosis.

The chain couples TRBV5-1 to TRBJ1-2; possible D gene TRBD1, 5 bases. Germline V gene sequence: CDR1 SGHRS, CDR2 YFSETQ. Trimming took 2 bases from V and 6 from J, leaving 17 bases between them. This CDR3 is built from 15 residues. As DNA, the CDR3 is TGCGCCAGCAGCTTCCCCAAAACCGGGGGTGATGGCTACACCTTC. Its protein product is CASSFPKTGGDGYTF.

To note about this clonotype: Since the CDR3 does not end with the conserved phenylalanine or tryptophan, this likely comes from a read error. This chain connects TRBV4-1 to TRBJ2-5; 10 nucleotides match TRBD2. The closer fit of TRBJ2-7 to the DNA end suggests the J call may be wrong. CDR3 length: 16 amino acids. Germline CDR1 MGHRA, CDR2 YSYEKL. The CDR3 spells CASSRPLSGGAYEQYL. The CDR3 nucleotides read TGCGCCAGCAGCCGGCCCTTAAGCGGGGGGGCCTACGAGCAGTACTTA.

In this sample, this clonotype turned up a few times. The chain is built from TRBV20-1 and TRBJ2-3; D is possibly TRBD1 (5 bases). V lost 2 bases to trimming and J lost 6 bases, with 21 bases between them. The CDR3 consists of 16 residues. Per germline, CDR1 DFQATT and CDR2 SNEGSKA (reference sequence). The CDR3 DNA is TGCAGTGCTAGACCAATAAGGGGCAGGACCGGGGATACGCAGTATTTT. Translated: CSARPIRGRTGDTQYF.

The chain links TRBV6-6 to TRBJ2-3; 9 bases agree with TRBD1. The CDR3 has 15 residues. Per the germline V gene, CDR1 is MNHNY and CDR2 is SVGAGI (reference sequence). The J segment lost 2 bases and the V segment lost 7 bases, leaving 7 bases of the junction unmatched. This chain's CDR3 is CASTPGQGTTDTQYF. DNA of the CDR3: TGTGCCAGCACCCCCGGACAGGGGACCACAGATACGCAGTATTTT.

The gene calls are TRBV6-5 and TRBJ2-3, with 9 bases that match TRBD1. CDR3 length equals 14 residues. The trim removed 6 bases at V and 8 bases at J, leaving 9 bases unmatched. CDR1 and CDR2 (germline): MNHEY, SVGAGI. CDR3 in amino acids: CASSPDRGVGTQYF. The CDR3 nucleotides are TGTGCCAGCAGCCCGGACAGGGGTGTCGGTACGCAGTATTTT.

The V and J genes are TRBV4-2 and TRBJ2-7; unclear D gene. V lost 0 bases to trimming and J lost 2 bases, with 20 bases between them. The germline V gene encodes CDR1 LGHNA and CDR2 YNFKEQ. This CDR3 comprises 18 residues. The CDR3 reads CASSQDLRGGSGTYEQYF. In DNA, the CDR3 is TGTGCCAGCAGCCAAGATCTTAGAGGCGGAAGTGGGACCTACGAGCAGTACTTC.

V and J are TRBV29-1 and TRBJ2-3, with 7 bases matching TRBD2. Germline CDR1 SQVTM, CDR2 ANQGSEA. V lost 4 bases to trimming and J lost 2 bases; unmatched junction nucleotides: 15. The CDR3 is 17 residues long. The DNA of the CDR3 is TGCAGCGTTGTTACCCCCGTCCTAAGCGGGATCACAGATACGCAGTATTTT. This sequence encodes CSVVTPVLSGITDTQYF.

The chain has TRBV29-1 and TRBJ2-7, with 10 positions matching TRBD2. The germline V gene has CDR1 SQVTM and CDR2 ANQGSEA. The CDR3 is 15 residues long. Trimming cost V 0 bases and J 2 bases; bases outside gene matches: 4. The CDR3 region has the DNA TGCAGCGTTGAAGAGGCGCTAGCGGGAGCCTACGAGCAGTACTTC. As protein: CSVEEALAGAYEQYF.

The chain couples TRBV12-3 or TRBV12-4 to TRBJ2-7; TRBD1 is a possible D gene (5 bases). The ends were cut back, 3 bases at V and 1 base at J, with 13 bases in the middle. This CDR3 has 15 amino acids. This CDR3 reads CASSFLQGRSYEQYF. The CDR3, as DNA: TGTGCCAGCAGTTTTCTGCAGGGAAGATCCTACGAGCAGTACTTC.

This clonotype was found a few times. The J gene is TRBJ1-2, the V gene TRBV4-1; D perhaps matches TRBD1 (5 bases). CDR1 MGHRA and CDR2 YSYEKL come from the germline V gene. V lost 4 bases, J lost 2 bases, and 14 bases lay in between. This CDR3 is 15 amino acids long. CDR3 in amino acids: CASSRENGGNYGYTF. CDR3 nucleotides: TGCGCCAGCAGCCGAGAGAATGGGGGAAACTATGGCTACACCTTC.

The chain is built from TRBV12-3 or TRBV12-4 and TRBJ2-5, with D tentatively TRBD2 (6 bases). CDR3 size: 14 residues. The V end was cut by 6 bases, the J end by 5 bases, with 16 bases between. CDR3 sequence reads: CASRPKAGPETQYF. The CDR3 bases are TGTGCCAGCAGACCCAAGGCGGGACCGGAGACCCAGTACTTC.

This clonotype was observed a handful of times. This chain links TRBV12-3 or TRBV12-4 with TRBJ2-4, with D possibly being TRBD1 (5 bases). The CDR3 is made up of 17 amino acids. Trimming stripped 4 bases from V and 0 bases from J, with 16 bases between. CDR3 residues: CASSSPRTRVAKNIQYF. CDR3 coding DNA: TGTGCCAGCAGTTCCCCCCGGACCAGGGTAGCCAAAAACATTCAGTACTTC.

J is TRBJ2-7 and V is TRBV7-9; D call uncertain. This CDR3 comprises 13 residues. Per the germline V gene, CDR1 is SEHNR and CDR2 is FQNEAQ (reference sequence). With 4 bases removed from V and 3 bases from J, the gap between germline ends came to 10 bases. This CDR3 is CASSSPQLYEQYF. CDR3 nucleotides: TGTGCCAGCAGCTCCCCGCAGCTCTACGAGCAGTACTTC.

The chain recombines TRBV7-2 with TRBJ2-3; 7 bases are a match to TRBD2. The CDR3 is made up of 15 amino acids. The germline CDR1 and CDR2 sequences are SGHTA and FQGNSA. The V and J ends lost 1 base and 1 base, in that order; junction bases with no gene match: 2. CDR3 nucleotide sequence: TGTGCCAGCAGCTTAGGGGGGGGTCGCACAGATACGCAGTATTTT. This codes for CASSLGGGRTDTQYF. The full variable domain, rest sourced from reference TRBV7-2 and TRBJ2-3, is GAGVSQSPSNKVTEKGKDVELRCDPISGHTALYWYRQSLGQGLEFLIYFQGNSAPDKSGLPSDRFSAERTGGSVSTLTIQRTQQEDSAVYLCASSLGGGRTDTQYFGPGTRLTVL.

The gene calls are TRBV20-1 and TRBJ2-5, with a weak D call TRBD1 (6 bases). CDR1 is DFQATT, CDR2 SNEGSKA, per germline (reference sequence). The CDR3 runs to 15 residues. With 1 base removed from V and 4 bases from J, the gap between germline ends came to 16 bases. The CDR3 region has the DNA TGCAGTGCTAGAGTCATGAGACAGGACATAGAGACCCAGTACTTC. Translated, it gives CSARVMRQDIETQYF.

This clonotype came up a few times. CDR3 bases: TGTGCCAGCAGCGTAGGAATGGATACGCAGTATTTT. This translates into CASSVGMDTQYF. The rearrangement joins TRBV9 to TRBJ2-3, with D hard to call. The CDR3 has 12 residues. Germline-derived CDR1 and CDR2 are SGDLS and YYNGEE. Trimming removed 0 bases at V and 6 bases at J, with 5 bases between.

This chain connects TRBV29-1 to TRBJ2-3, with D unclear. With 0 bases removed from V and 1 base from J, the gap between germline ends came to 5 bases. The CDR3 covers 13 residues. Germline V gene sequence: CDR1 SQVTM, CDR2 ANQGSEA. CDR3 residues: CSVEDIRTDTQYF. The DNA of the CDR3 is TGCAGCGTTGAAGATATACGCACAGATACGCAGTATTTT.

V is TRBV5-5 and J is TRBJ2-5, with D unclear. The J call may not be correct, given that the DNA end is closer to TRBJ2-7. The germline V gene has CDR1 SGHKS and CDR2 YYEKEE (reference sequence). The CDR3 covers 14 residues. CDR3 DNA sequence: TGTGCCAGCAGCCGAATAGGTGGTTCCTACGAGCAGTACTTC. It translates to CASSRIGGSYEQYF.

A few counts support this clonotype. The gene calls are TRBV12-3 or TRBV12-4 and TRBJ2-7; the match to TRBD1 covers 7 bases. The J segment lost 3 bases and the V segment lost 0 bases, leaving 5 bases of the junction unmatched. CDR3 length: 15 amino acids. In DNA form, the CDR3 reads TGTGCCAGCAGTTTAGCCGGGACAGCAAGCTACGAGCAGTACTTC. Amino acid sequence: CASSLAGTASYEQYF.